This TCR beta chain was recorded in a study of glioma-infiltrating T cells (dated by TCRdb to the mid-2010s). Notes on the research overall: Sequencing of TCR alpha- and beta-chain repertoires was performed on glioma tissue, on non-neoplastic brain tissue, and on matched peripheral blood mononuclear cells. To gauge divergence between tissue and blood T-cell populations, every tissue-infiltrating repertoire was compared against the peripheral blood repertoire from the same patient. The paired cohort was made up of three low-grade glioma patients, fewer than 10 primary glioblastoma patients and three non-glioma patients who contributed non-neoplastic brain tissue. Broad study findings and their caveats: VJ-independent divergence between tissue and blood was lower than expected in non-neoplastic patients but higher than expected in all gliomas, particularly low-grade gliomas. Small numbers underpinned the group comparisons: 7 to 9 glioblastoma patients, three low-grade glioma patients and three non-neoplastic patients. Tissue and blood shared very few CDR3 sequences, a result attributed to high CDR3 diversity and limited sampling.

The CDR3 starts with the cysteine, ends with the phenylalanine, and has 16 residues. Only CDR3 DNA is held: 48 bases, read in frame from base 1. Via the germline V gene (reference sequence), CDR1 is SGHAT and CDR2 FQDESV. V is cut by 5 bases and J by 4 bases, and the space between the germline ends is 20 bases. The iRepertoire nested amplicon-rescue multiplex PCR (arm-PCR) platform was used to amplify TCR alpha and beta CDR3 regions from RNA. One-step reverse transcription and amplification used about 100-400 ng of tissue mRNA or PBMC total RNA as input. Following bead purification, Illumina adapters were added by a secondary multiplex PCR, and the libraries were gel-purified between 200 and 400 bp. Internal 6-nucleotide barcodes were carried by the libraries and were used for demultiplexing. Libraries were sequenced on an Illumina MiSeq with 2x220 or 2x250 nucleotide paired-end reads. The original pipeline was this. Paired reads were merged using FLASH 1.2.11 and aligned with BWA-MEM to the GRCh37 human genome, and TRA and TRB reads were then extracted. For V and J assignment, an IMGT-derived reference of cassette sequences and CDR3 motifs that included pseudogenes was used. Reads were translated in three frames, and productive CDR3s were defined by a C…FGXG motif without stop codons. Unique combinations of V-J cassette pair and CDR3 amino acid sequence were defined as clonotypes. Filtering of reads was based on Hamming distance, with the threshold set by the sequence error rate of each sample in mapped regions. The public reads were run again by TCRdb, first through fastp at Q25 and then through MiXCR, and only productive beta chains were kept. Each CDR3 protein gets just one entry, which takes the most common genes and DNA from the rows behind it. The authors' filters were not applied to this entry. This sample holds approximately 110,000 distinct CDR3 sequences; 20% to 25% were observed only once. Approximately 14% of the sample is in the top ten clones.

This clonotype was observed at least ten times. Its antigen target is currently unknown. The sample holds no much larger clone one base away, and base qualities are not on file. This TCR came from a human donor with low-grade glioma or glioblastoma, undergoing nonglioma brain surgery, or in good health (not recorded which). The sample taken for sequencing was glioma tissue, nonneoplastic brain tissue, or PBMCs (not recorded which). The rearranged chain carries TRBV11-1 and TRBJ2-5; TRBD1 is a possible D gene, resting on 6 matching bases. This receptor has the CDR3 CASSRKLRTEGETQYF. The DNA is TGTGCCAGCAGCCGAAAGTTGAGGACAGAGGGAGAGACCCAGTACTTC.